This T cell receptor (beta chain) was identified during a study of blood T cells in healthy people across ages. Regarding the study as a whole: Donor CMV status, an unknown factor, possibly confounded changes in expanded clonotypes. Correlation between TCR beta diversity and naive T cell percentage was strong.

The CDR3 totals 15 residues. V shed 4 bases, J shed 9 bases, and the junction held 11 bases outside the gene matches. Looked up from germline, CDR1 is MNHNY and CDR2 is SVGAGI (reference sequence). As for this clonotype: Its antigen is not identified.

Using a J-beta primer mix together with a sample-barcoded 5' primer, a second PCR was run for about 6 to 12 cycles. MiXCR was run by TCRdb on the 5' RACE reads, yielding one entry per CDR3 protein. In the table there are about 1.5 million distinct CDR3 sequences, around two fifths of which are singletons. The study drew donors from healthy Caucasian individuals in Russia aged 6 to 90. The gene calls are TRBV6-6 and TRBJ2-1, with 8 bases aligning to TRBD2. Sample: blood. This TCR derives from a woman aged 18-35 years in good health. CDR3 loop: CASSSPRGREAEQFF. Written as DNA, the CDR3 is TGTGCCAGCAGTTCCCCGCGGGGGCGGGAGGCTGAGCAGTTCTTC.